This T cell receptor beta chain was sequenced in a study of blood T cell repertoires in COVID-19. Trimming left V 5 bases short and J 0 bases short, with 10 bases between. Germline CDR1 reads LNHDA; CDR2 reads SQIVND (reference sequence). The CDR3 loop spans 14 amino acids. Libraries were prepared by immunoSEQ multiplex PCR; TCRdb keeps only in-frame clonotypes and omits some of them. The profile covers under 250,000 clones, with around 88% appearing a single time and less than 3% taken by the ten largest. The TCR originated in a man aged 45 to 65 with active or convalescent COVID-19. The sample comprised peripheral blood. The rearrangement uses TRBV19 and TRBJ1-2; TRBD1 might be the D (5 bases). CDR3 region: CASSVGGANYGYTF. The CDR3 DNA is TGTGCCAGTAGTGTCGGGGGGGCTAACTATGGCTACACCTTC.